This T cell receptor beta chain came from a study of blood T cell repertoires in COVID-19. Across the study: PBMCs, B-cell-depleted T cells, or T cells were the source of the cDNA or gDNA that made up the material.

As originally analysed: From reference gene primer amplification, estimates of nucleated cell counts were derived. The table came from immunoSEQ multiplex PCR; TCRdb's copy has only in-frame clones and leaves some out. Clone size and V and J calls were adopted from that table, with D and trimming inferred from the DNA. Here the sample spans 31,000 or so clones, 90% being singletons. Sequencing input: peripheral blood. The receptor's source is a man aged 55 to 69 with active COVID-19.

The CDR3 sequence: CASSQGTITGELFF. CDR3 bases: TGTGCCAGCAGCCAGGGGACAATCACCGGGGAGCTGTTTTTT. The chain joins TRBV3-1 (or the pseudogene TRBV3-2) to TRBJ2-2; possibly TRBD1 for D (6 bases). The length of the CDR3 is 14 residues. V shed 3 bases and J shed 4 bases, with 9 bases lying between them. Germline V gene lookup returns CDR1 LGHDT and CDR2 YNNKEL (reference sequence).